One sample yielded the 10 T cell receptor beta chains listed below, sequenced in a study of T-cell memory formation after mild COVID-19. In TCRdb, the 5' RACE reads were re-called with MiXCR into one record per CDR3 protein. The table has 300,000 or so distinct CDR3 sequences, 15% seen once. Source material: PBMCs or a T cell subset sorted from them (not recorded which). These receptors were taken from a man aged 18 to 29 who had mild COVID-19 (a few samples of this study predate the infection). Cell type and time point are not known.

This clonotype has more than one count but fewer than ten. This sequence joins TRBV6-4 and TRBJ2-2; D could derive from TRBD1 or TRBD2 (5 bases each). Germline loops: CDR1 MRHNA, CDR2 SNTAGT. The CDR3 has 15 amino acids. The V end was cut by 5 bases, the J end by 0 bases, with 10 bases between. The CDR3 coding sequence is TGTGCCAGCAGTCCCAGAGGGGCGAACACCGGGGAGCTGTTTTTT. Protein: CASSPRGANTGELFF.

This clonotype has only a few counts. The chain recombines TRBV6-2 or TRBV6-3 with TRBJ1-1; D possibly corresponds to TRBD1 (5 bases). V shed 8 bases and J shed 1 base, with 11 bases lying between them. The CDR3 runs to 13 residues. The germline V gene encodes CDR1 MNHEY and CDR2 SVGEGT. DNA of the CDR3: TGTGCCAGCTCCACGGGGCCGAACACTGAAGCTTTCTTT. Translated, it gives CASSTGPNTEAFF.

This CDR3 reads CASSSPTATYEQYV. As DNA, the CDR3 is TGTGCCAGCAGTTCACCGACGGCAACCTACGAGCAGTACGTC. The chain couples TRBV28 to TRBJ2-7; D uncertain. CDR1 and CDR2 (germline): MDHEN, SYDVKM. Between the trimmed V and J ends, which lost 4 bases and 2 bases, there was a span of 12 bases. CDR3 length: 14 residues.

The chain joins TRBV5-1 to TRBJ2-3, with 10 bases lining up with TRBD2. This CDR3 spans 15 amino acids. CDR1 and CDR2 (germline): SGHRS, YFSETQ. V shed 0 bases and J 5 bases; nucleotides not matched to a gene: 3. Written as DNA, the CDR3 is TGCGCCAGCAGCTTGGCCAGCGGGGGGGTAGATACGCAGTATTTT. Translation: CASSLASGGVDTQYF.

The chain recombines TRBV18 with TRBJ2-3, with D unclear. CDR1 and CDR2 (germline): KGHSH, LQKENI. CDR3 size: 15 residues. Deletions cut 4 bases from V and 5 bases from J, with 16 bases between. The CDR3 loop is CASSRPLGVKDTQYF. In DNA form, the CDR3 reads TGTGCCAGCTCACGCCCCCTCGGAGTGAAAGATACGCAGTATTTT.

This clonotype was recorded at least ten times. V gene TRBV11-2 combines with J gene TRBJ2-3, with TRBD2 matching over 10 bases. The CDR3 contains 17 residues. Germline trimming cut 1 base from V and 1 base from J; bases unmatched to any gene: 5. Germline assignment: CDR1 SGHAT and CDR2 FQNNGV. The CDR3 region has the DNA TGTGCCAGCAGCTTAGTGGCCCTAGCGGGGGGCACAGATACGCAGTATTTT. Its translation: CASSLVALAGGTDTQYF.

The rearrangement links TRBV12-3 or TRBV12-4 to TRBJ1-5; maybe TRBD1 (5 bases). CDR3 size: 13 residues. The V gene lost 8 bases and the J gene lost 5 bases, with 13 bases spanning the gap. Here the CDR3 reads CASSRQKDQPQHF. CDR3 coding DNA: TGTGCCAGCTCCAGACAGAAAGATCAGCCCCAGCATTTT.

This clonotype appeared a few times. The chain has TRBV20-1 and TRBJ1-4; no firm D call. Germline CDR1 DFQATT, CDR2 SNEGSKA (reference sequence). V was pared by 6 bases and J by 5 bases, with 16 bases between. The CDR3 sequence is 14 residues long. The DNA of the CDR3 is TGCAGTGCCAGCTCTTGGGGTACCAATGAAAAACTGTTTTTT. Amino acids: CSASSWGTNEKLFF.

The CDR3 loop is CASSQDGAGENQPQHF. The CDR3, as DNA: TGTGCCAGCAGCCAAGATGGAGCAGGGGAAAATCAGCCCCAGCATTTT. The rearrangement joins TRBV14 to TRBJ1-5, with D perhaps matching TRBD1 (6 bases). Trimming left V 0 bases short and J 4 bases short, with 13 bases between. The germline CDR1 and CDR2 sequences are SGHDN and FVKESK. This CDR3 is built from 16 residues. The variable domain in full, completed from reference TRBV14 and TRBJ1-5, reads EAGVTQFPSHSVIEKGQTVTLRCDPISGHDNLYWYRRVMGKEIKFLLHFVKESKQDESGMPNNRFLAERTGGTYSTLKVQPAELEDSGVYFCASSQDGAGENQPQHFGDGTRLSIL.

A few counts support this clonotype. J is TRBJ2-2 and V is TRBV11-2, with TRBD2 matching over 11 bases. The V gene end was trimmed by 4 bases and the J gene end by 6 bases; junction bases not matched to a gene: 10. The CDR3 contains 17 residues. Per germline, CDR1 SGHAT and CDR2 FQNNGV. CDR3 nucleotides: TGTGCCAGCAGCTCCTATAGACTAGCGGGGCAATCCGGGGAGCTGTTTTTT. Translated: CASSSYRLAGQSGELFF.